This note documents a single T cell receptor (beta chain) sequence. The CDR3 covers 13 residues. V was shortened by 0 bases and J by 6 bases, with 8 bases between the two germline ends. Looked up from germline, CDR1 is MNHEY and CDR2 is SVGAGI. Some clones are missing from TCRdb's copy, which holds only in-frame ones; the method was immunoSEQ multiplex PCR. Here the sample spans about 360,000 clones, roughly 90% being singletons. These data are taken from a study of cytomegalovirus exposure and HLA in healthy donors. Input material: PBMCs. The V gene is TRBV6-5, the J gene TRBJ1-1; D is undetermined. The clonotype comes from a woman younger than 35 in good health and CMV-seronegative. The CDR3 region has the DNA TGTGCCAGCAGTTACTCAGAGTCGGCTGAAGCTTTCTTT. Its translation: CASSYSESAEAFF.